This TCR beta chain comes out of a study of T cell repertoires in cytomegalovirus infection. About the study: CMV infection together with matching HLA type was indicated by public TCR beta signatures.

This clonotype was observed a few times. Its antigen remains unknown. The germline gives CDR1 ENHRY, CDR2 SYGVKD. This CDR3 has 15 amino acids. Trimming took off 2 bases at V and 4 bases at J, with 14 bases between the two ends. Via MiXCR, TCRdb re-called the reads, giving one row per CDR3 protein. The sample holds 7,600 or so distinct CDR3 sequences, around 47% seen once. General observations from the study: HLA-C-restricted, CMV-specific TCR beta clonotypes were dominant ex vivo. Adding up the frequency of public TCR beta families identified people who carried CMV plus the relevant HLA.

This TCR came from a human donor in good health (CMV status not recorded). Some clones in this sample may be carry-over from other donors' samples. V and J are TRBV10-3 and TRBJ1-2; D possibly corresponds to TRBD1 (6 bases). Sequenced: PBMCs, sequenced either directly or after in vitro stimulation (not recorded which). As DNA, the CDR3 is TGTGCCATCAGTGAGATCGCAACAGGGACCTATGGCTACACCTTC. This codes for CAISEIATGTYGYTF.